This TCR beta chain was identified in a study of blood T cell repertoires in COVID-19. Sequencing used immunoSEQ multiplex PCR; TCRdb keeps in-frame clones, though not all of them. The repertoire holds nearly 55,000 clones, with over 70% as singletons. V was pared by 10 bases and J by 7 bases, with 6 bases of the junction left unmatched. The germline V gene encodes CDR1 ENHRY and CDR2 SYGVKD. The CDR3 is made up of 13 amino acids. The sample consisted of peripheral blood. The genes are TRBV10-3 and TRBJ1-5; 11 bases map to TRBD1. The receptor comes from a human donor with active or convalescent COVID-19. The donor label of this sample is uncertain. CDR3 amino acids: CATGTGGNQPQHF. In nucleotides, the CDR3 is TGTGCCACTGGGACAGGGGGGAACCAGCCCCAGCATTTT.